What follows are 17 T cell receptor beta chains derived from one specimen sequenced in a study of beta chain features in type 1 diabetes. Broader study findings: In all four CD4+ subsets, TCRB CDR3 length was significantly, moderately reduced in type 1 diabetes.

Their recognized antigens are unknown. Since all of the isolated RNA was reverse transcribed, expressed TCRB transcripts were what got sequenced. The method was immunoSEQ multiplex PCR; TCRdb's version includes in-frame clones alone and lacks a portion of them. This sample carries around 120,000 clones, 15% to 20% of them seen once, and the ten largest clones take 2% to 3%. The sequenced material came from central memory CD4+ T cells from blood. The receptors derive from a man aged 18 to 30 with type 1 diabetes.

The rearrangement uses TRBV5-4 and TRBJ2-5, with 12 nucleotides matching TRBD2. This CDR3 is built from 14 residues. From germline, CDR1 is SGHNT and CDR2 YYREEE (reference sequence). V gave up 2 bases and J gave up 5 bases; unmatched junction bases: 1. CDR3 residues: CASSFLAGGETQYF. DNA of the CDR3: TGTGCCAGCAGCTTTCTAGCGGGGGGGGAGACCCAGTACTTC.

This clone has just a few counts. Other DNA variants within this sample encode the same CDR3. The chain is built from TRBV29-1 and TRBJ1-1; D not resolved. CDR1 SQVTM and CDR2 ANQGSEA come from the germline V gene. Deletions cut 4 bases from V and 0 bases from J, with 15 bases between. This CDR3 has 15 amino acids. The CDR3 region is CSVGPGWAMNTEAFF. The CDR3, as DNA: TGCAGCGTTGGCCCGGGGTGGGCGATGAACACTGAAGCTTTCTTT.

This clone occurred a few times. The chain couples TRBV18 to TRBJ2-5; D remains ambiguous. The CDR3 covers 11 residues. Germline V gives CDR1 KGHSH, CDR2 LQKENI. The V end lost 6 bases, the J end lost 0 bases, and 2 bases lay between the germline ends. The CDR3 region has the DNA TGTGCCAGCTCGTACCAAGAGACCCAGTACTTC. The encoded protein is CASSYQETQYF.

In this sample, this clone turned up a few times. The J gene is TRBJ2-3, the V gene TRBV30, with 10 nucleotides matching TRBD2. Germline lookup yields CDR1 GTSNPN and CDR2 SVGIG (reference sequence). J gave up 5 bases and V 2 bases, and 7 bases lay outside the gene matches. CDR3 length: 15 residues. The CDR3 here is CAWSLAGGLEDTQYF. Here the CDR3 DNA reads TGTGCCTGGAGTTTAGCGGGAGGCCTGGAAGATACGCAGTATTTT.

The rearrangement joins TRBV7-6 to TRBJ2-7; D is uncertain. V lost 4 bases, J lost 5 bases, and 12 bases lay in between. From germline, CDR1 is SGHVS and CDR2 FNYEAQ. The CDR3 totals 13 residues. CDR3 protein: CASSSGSGNEQYF. Written as DNA, the CDR3 is TGTGCCAGCAGCTCCGGTAGTGGGAACGAGCAGTACTTC.

This clone turned up a few times. The rearrangement joins TRBV5-1 to TRBJ2-2; D perhaps matches TRBD1 (7 bases). V was pared by 3 bases and J by 6 bases, with 12 bases between. Germline CDR1 reads SGHRS; CDR2 reads YFSETQ. This CDR3 has 14 amino acids. The CDR3 DNA is TGCGCCAGCAGCTCGCAGGGGGAGGCCGGGGAGCTGTTTTTT. This translates into CASSSQGEAGELFF. Full variable domain (missing parts from reference TRBV5-1 and TRBJ2-2): KAGVTQTPRYLIKTRGQQVTLSCSPISGHRSVSWYQQTPGQGLQFLFEYFSETQRNKGNFPGRFSGRQFSNSRSEMNVSTLELGDSALYLCASSSQGEAGELFFGEGSRLTVL.

V and J are TRBV6-5 and TRBJ2-5, with D possibly matching TRBD1 (6 bases). The V end was cut by 6 bases, the J end by 2 bases, with 13 bases between. Germline CDR1 MNHEY, CDR2 SVGAGI. The CDR3 runs 14 residues. The CDR3 sequence: CASSLRDTQETQYF. The CDR3, as DNA: TGTGCCAGCAGCCTCCGGGACACTCAAGAGACCCAGTACTTC.

CDR3 loop: CASSLQQGDNSPLHF. CDR3 DNA sequence: TGTGCCAGCAGCCTACAGCAGGGGGATAATTCACCCCTCCACTTT. The genes are TRBV5-4 and TRBJ1-6; 7 bases agree with TRBD1. The CDR3 runs to 15 residues. The V and J ends lost 4 bases and 5 bases, in that order; junction bases with no gene match: 6. Germline lookup yields CDR1 SGHNT and CDR2 YYREEE (reference sequence).

This clone was detected only a few times. V gene TRBV30 combines with J gene TRBJ1-2, with 7 bases identical to TRBD1. From germline, CDR1 is GTSNPN and CDR2 SVGIG (reference sequence). The V and J ends lost 2 bases and 0 bases, in that order; junction bases with no gene match: 9. There are 16 residues in the CDR3. CDR3 amino acids: CAWSSKTTGPNYGYTF. The CDR3 nucleotides are TGTGCCTGGAGTAGTAAGACGACAGGGCCTAACTATGGCTACACCTTC.

A few counts support this clone. Additional DNA sequences in this sample encode the identical CDR3. This rearrangement joins TRBV6-5 to TRBJ2-7; D is possibly TRBD2 (6 bases). The germline V gene encodes CDR1 MNHEY and CDR2 SVGAGI. Trimming took 0 bases from V and 1 from J, leaving 7 bases between them. CDR3 size: 14 residues. The CDR3 region is CASSYSRESYEQYF. The CDR3, as DNA: TGTGCCAGCAGTTACTCGCGGGAATCCTACGAGCAGTACTTC.

This clone was recorded a few times. This chain links TRBV6-5 with TRBJ1-3; 9 nucleotides agree with TRBD1. The V and J ends lost 6 bases and 7 bases, in that order; junction bases with no gene match: 7. Germline V gives CDR1 MNHEY, CDR2 SVGAGI. The CDR3 spans 14 residues. CDR3 sequence reads: CASRKRDRANTIYF. The DNA for the CDR3 is TGTGCCAGCAGAAAGAGGGACAGGGCGAACACCATATATTTT.

This chain joins TRBV19 and TRBJ1-5, with D unresolved. The ends were cut back, 7 bases at V and 7 bases at J, with 17 bases in the middle. The CDR3 has 14 residues. Germline V gene lookup returns CDR1 LNHDA and CDR2 SQIVND (reference sequence). DNA of the CDR3: TGTGCCAGTACCTTACACGGCGGAGGCCAGCCCCAGCATTTT. This gives the protein CASTLHGGGQPQHF. The whole variable domain, filled in from reference TRBV19 and TRBJ1-5, reads DGGITQSPKYLFRKEGQNVTLSCEQNLNHDAMYWYRQDPGQGLRLIYYSQIVNDFQKGDIAEGYSVSREKKESFPLTVTSAQKNPTAFYLCASTLHGGGQPQHFGDGTRLSIL.

The gene calls are TRBV5-1 and TRBJ1-3, with D tentatively TRBD1 (5 bases). This CDR3 comprises 16 residues. Germline values: CDR1 SGHRS, CDR2 YFSETQ. The germline V and J ends were trimmed by 7 bases and 0 bases, with 17 bases remaining between them. DNA of the CDR3: TGCGCCAGCCCTCCGGGACGGCGATACTCTGGAAACACCATATATTTT. Its translation: CASPPGRRYSGNTIYF.

Many counts were recorded for this clone. The V and J genes are TRBV6-5 and TRBJ1-2; D perhaps matches TRBD1 (5 bases). This CDR3 has 14 amino acids. Trimming took off 0 bases at V and 9 bases at J, with 14 bases between the two ends. CDR1 MNHEY and CDR2 SVGAGI come from the germline V gene. The CDR3 bases are TGTGCCAGCAGTTACTCGATAACAGGCGGGCGCTACACCTTC. Translating gives CASSYSITGGRYTF.

The V gene is TRBV6-6, the J gene TRBJ2-6, with 7 bases matching TRBD1. With 0 bases clipped from V and 4 bases from J, the junction kept 3 bases outside the gene matches. The CDR3 totals 16 residues. Germline loops: CDR1 MNHNY, CDR2 SVGAGI (reference sequence). CDR3 bases: TGTGCCAGCAGTTACTCTCAGGGGGTCGGGGCCAACGTCCTGACTTTC. Translated, it gives CASSYSQGVGANVLTF.

This clone was found a few times. V and J are TRBV6-5 and TRBJ2-6, with no clear D. This CDR3 is built from 15 residues. Germline V gene sequence: CDR1 MNHEY, CDR2 SVGAGI. The V and J ends lost 0 bases and 2 bases respectively, with 5 bases between them. The DNA of the CDR3 is TGTGCCAGCAGTTACTCGGGCGCTGGGGCCAACGTCCTGACTTTC. Translation gives CASSYSGAGANVLTF.

The gene calls are TRBV29-1 and TRBJ2-4; a possible D gene is TRBD1 (5 bases). The V end was cut by 7 bases, the J end by 2 bases, with 18 bases between. The CDR3 is made up of 15 amino acids. Looked up from germline, CDR1 is SQVTM and CDR2 is ANQGSEA. CDR3: CSAVGQGLSKNIQYF. The DNA for the CDR3 is TGCAGCGCCGTGGGGCAGGGTCTCTCCAAAAACATTCAGTACTTC.